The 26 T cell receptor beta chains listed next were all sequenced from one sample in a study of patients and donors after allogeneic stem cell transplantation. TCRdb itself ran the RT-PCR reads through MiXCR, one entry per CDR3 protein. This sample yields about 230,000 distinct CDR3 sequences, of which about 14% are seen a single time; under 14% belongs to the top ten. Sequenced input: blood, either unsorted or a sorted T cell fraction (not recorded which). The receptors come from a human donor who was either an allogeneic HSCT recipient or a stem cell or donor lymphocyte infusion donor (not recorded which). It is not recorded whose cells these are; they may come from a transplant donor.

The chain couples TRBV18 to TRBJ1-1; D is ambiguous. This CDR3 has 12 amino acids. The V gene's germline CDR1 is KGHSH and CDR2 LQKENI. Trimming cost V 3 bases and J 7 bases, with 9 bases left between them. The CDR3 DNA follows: TGTGCCAGCTCACCGGGTGACGTTGAAGCTTTCTTT. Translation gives CASSPGDVEAFF.

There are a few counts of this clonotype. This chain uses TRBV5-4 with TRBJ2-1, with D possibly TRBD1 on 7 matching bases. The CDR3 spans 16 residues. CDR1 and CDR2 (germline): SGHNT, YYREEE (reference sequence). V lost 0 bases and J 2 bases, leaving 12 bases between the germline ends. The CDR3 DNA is TGTGCCAGCAGCTTGGCCGGGGGACAGACCTACAATGAGCAGTTCTTC. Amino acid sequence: CASSLAGGQTYNEQFF.

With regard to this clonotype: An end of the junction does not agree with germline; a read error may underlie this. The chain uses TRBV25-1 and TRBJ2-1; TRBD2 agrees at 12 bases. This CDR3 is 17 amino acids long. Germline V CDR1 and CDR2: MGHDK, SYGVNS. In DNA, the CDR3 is TGTGCCAGCAGCCGGGATAAAACTAGCGGGGGGCACAATCAGCAGTTCTTC. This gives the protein CASSRDKTSGGHNQQFF. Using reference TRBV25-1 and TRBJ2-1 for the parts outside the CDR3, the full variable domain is EADIYQTPRYLVIGTGKKITLECSQTMGHDKMYWYQQDPGMELHLIHYSYGVNSTEKGDLSSESTVSRIRTEHFPLTLESARPSHTSQYLCASSRDKTSGGHNQQFFGPGTRLTVL.

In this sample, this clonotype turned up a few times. CDR3 bases: TGTGCCAGCAGCGTTTCGGGGGGCCAACAAGAGACCCAGTACTTC. Translation gives CASSVSGGQQETQYF. The chain uses TRBV9 and TRBJ2-5, with a weak D call TRBD2 (7 bases). V was shortened by 2 bases and J by 2 bases, with 13 bases between the two germline ends. Germline values: CDR1 SGDLS, CDR2 YYNGEE. The CDR3 spans 15 residues.

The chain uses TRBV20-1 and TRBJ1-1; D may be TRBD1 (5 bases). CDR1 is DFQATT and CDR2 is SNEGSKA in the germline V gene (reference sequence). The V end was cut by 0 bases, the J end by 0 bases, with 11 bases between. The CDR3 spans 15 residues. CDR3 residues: CSARDPGAMNTEAFF. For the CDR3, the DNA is TGCAGTGCTAGAGACCCTGGGGCGATGAACACTGAAGCTTTCTTT.

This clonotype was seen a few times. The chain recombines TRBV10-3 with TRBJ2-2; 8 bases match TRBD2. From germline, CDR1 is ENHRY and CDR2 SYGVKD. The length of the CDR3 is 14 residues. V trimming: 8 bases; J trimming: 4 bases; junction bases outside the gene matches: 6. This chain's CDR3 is CAIQAGDATGELFF. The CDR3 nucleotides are TGTGCCATCCAAGCGGGAGACGCCACCGGGGAGCTGTTTTTT.

In nucleotides, the CDR3 is TGTGCCAGCAGCCCCTCCGCGGCTAGCGGCTACGAGCAGTACTTC. Its translation: CASSPSAASGYEQYF. V is TRBV7-9 and J is TRBJ2-7; 7 positions match TRBD2. This CDR3 has 15 residues. V was pared by 5 bases and J by 3 bases, with 10 bases of the junction left unmatched. The germline V gene encodes CDR1 SEHNR and CDR2 FQNEAQ (reference sequence).

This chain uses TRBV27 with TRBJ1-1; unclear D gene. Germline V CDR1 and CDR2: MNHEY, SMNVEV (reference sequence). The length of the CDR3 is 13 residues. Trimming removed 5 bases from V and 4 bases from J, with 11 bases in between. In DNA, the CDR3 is TGTGCCAGCAGTCCTTTAGGGCCCACTGAAGCTTTCTTT. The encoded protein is CASSPLGPTEAFF.

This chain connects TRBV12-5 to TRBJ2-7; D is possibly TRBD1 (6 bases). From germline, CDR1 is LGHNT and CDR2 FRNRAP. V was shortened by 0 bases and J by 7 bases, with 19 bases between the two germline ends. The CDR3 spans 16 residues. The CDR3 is CASGLVLGQNRREQYF. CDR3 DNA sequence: TGTGCTAGTGGTTTGGTACTAGGACAGAACCGAAGGGAGCAGTACTTC.

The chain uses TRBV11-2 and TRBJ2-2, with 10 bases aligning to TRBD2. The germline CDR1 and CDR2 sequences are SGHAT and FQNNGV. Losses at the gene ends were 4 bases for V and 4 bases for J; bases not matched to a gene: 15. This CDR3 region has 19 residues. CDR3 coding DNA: TGTGCCAGCAGCTCATGGACTAGCGGTCCCCGGATTGGCACCGGGGAGCTGTTTTTT. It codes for CASSSWTSGPRIGTGELFF.

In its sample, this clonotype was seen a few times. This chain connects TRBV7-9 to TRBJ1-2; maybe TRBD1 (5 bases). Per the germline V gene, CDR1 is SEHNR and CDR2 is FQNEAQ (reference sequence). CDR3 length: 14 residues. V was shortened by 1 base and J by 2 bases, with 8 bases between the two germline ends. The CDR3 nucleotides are TGTGCCAGCAGCTTAGGGGGGTACAACTATGGCTACACCTTC. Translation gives CASSLGGYNYGYTF. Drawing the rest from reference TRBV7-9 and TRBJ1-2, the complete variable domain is DTGVSQNPRHKITKRGQNVTFRCDPISEHNRLYWYRQTLGQGPEFLTYFQNEAQLEKSRLLSDRFSAERPKGSFSTLEIQRTEQGDSAMYLCASSLGGYNYGYTFGSGTRLTVV.

The CDR3 reads CASSGRDNYGYTF. CDR3 bases: TGTGCCAGCAGTGGGCGAGATAACTATGGCTACACCTTC. This sequence joins TRBV6-2 or TRBV6-3 and TRBJ1-2; D is unclear. CDR3 size: 13 residues. The ends were cut back, 5 bases at V and 1 base at J, with 8 bases in the middle. CDR1 MNHEY and CDR2 SVGEGT come from the germline V gene.

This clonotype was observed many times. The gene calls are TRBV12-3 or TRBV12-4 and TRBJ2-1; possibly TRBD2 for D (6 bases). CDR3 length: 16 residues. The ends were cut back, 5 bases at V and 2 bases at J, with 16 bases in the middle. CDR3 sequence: CASSRRGREPYNEQFF. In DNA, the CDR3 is TGTGCCAGCAGTAGGCGGGGCAGGGAGCCCTACAATGAGCAGTTCTTC.

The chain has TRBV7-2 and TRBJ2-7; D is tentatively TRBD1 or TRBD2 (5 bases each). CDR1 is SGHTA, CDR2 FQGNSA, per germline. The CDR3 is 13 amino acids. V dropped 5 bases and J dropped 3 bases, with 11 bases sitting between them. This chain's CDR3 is CASSGTPGYEQYF. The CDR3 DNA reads TGTGCCAGCAGCGGGACGCCGGGCTACGAGCAGTACTTC.

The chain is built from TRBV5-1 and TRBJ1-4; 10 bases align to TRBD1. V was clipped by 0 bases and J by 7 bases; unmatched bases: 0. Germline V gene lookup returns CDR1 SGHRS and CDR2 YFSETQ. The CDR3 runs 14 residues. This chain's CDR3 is CASSLGQGAEKLFF. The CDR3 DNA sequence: TGCGCCAGCAGCTTGGGACAGGGGGCTGAAAAACTGTTTTTT.

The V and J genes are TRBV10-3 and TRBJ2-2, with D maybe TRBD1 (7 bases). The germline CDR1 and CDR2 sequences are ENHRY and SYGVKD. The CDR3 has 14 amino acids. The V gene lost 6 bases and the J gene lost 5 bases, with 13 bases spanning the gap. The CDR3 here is CAIRRQGGTGELFF. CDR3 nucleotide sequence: TGTGCCATCAGGAGACAGGGAGGAACCGGGGAGCTGTTTTTT.

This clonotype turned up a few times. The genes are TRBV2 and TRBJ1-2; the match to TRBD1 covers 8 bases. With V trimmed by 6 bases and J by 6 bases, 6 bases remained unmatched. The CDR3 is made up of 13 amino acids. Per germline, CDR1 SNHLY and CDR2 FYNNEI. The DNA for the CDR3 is TGTGCCAGCAGGGAGGACAGGGTCCATGGCTACACCTTC. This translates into CASREDRVHGYTF.

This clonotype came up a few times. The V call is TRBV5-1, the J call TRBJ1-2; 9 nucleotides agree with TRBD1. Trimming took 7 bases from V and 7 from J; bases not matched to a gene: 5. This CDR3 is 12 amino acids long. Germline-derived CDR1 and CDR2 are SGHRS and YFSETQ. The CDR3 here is CASGQGKSGYTF. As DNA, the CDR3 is TGCGCCAGCGGACAGGGGAAGTCTGGCTACACCTTC.

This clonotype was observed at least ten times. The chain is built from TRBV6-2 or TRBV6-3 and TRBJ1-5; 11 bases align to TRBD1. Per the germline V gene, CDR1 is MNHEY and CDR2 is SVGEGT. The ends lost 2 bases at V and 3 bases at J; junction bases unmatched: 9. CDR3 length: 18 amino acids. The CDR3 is CASSYEDRGRGHNQPQHF. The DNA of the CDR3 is TGTGCCAGCAGTTACGAGGACAGGGGGCGGGGGCACAATCAGCCCCAGCATTTT.

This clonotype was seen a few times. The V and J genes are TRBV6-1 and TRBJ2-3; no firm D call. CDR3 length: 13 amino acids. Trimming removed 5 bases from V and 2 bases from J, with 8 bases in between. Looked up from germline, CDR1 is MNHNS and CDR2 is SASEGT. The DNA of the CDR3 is TGTGCCAGCAGTCCTAGAAACACAGATACGCAGTATTTT. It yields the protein CASSPRNTDTQYF.

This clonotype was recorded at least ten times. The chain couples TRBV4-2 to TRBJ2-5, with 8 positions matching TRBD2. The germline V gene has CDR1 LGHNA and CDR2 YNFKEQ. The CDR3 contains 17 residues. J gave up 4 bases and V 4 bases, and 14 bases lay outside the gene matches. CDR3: CASSLASRAGGSETQYF. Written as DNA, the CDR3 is TGTGCCAGCAGCCTGGCCAGTCGGGCGGGGGGTTCAGAGACCCAGTACTTC.

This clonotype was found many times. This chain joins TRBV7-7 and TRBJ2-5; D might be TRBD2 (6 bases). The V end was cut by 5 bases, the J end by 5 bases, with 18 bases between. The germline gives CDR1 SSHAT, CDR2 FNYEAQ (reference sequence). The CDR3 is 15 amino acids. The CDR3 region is CASSLGSGLWETQYF. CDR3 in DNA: TGTGCCAGCAGCCTAGGCAGCGGGTTGTGGGAGACCCAGTACTTC.

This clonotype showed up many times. CDR3 loop: CASSPLQGKLFF. The CDR3 nucleotides read TGTGCCAGCAGCCCTTTGCAGGGGAAACTGTTTTTT. V usage is TRBV12-3 or TRBV12-4 and J usage is TRBJ1-4; possible D gene TRBD1, 6 bases. The CDR3 has 12 residues. The ends were cut back, 6 bases at V and 11 bases at J, with 13 bases in the middle.

CDR3 sequence: CASSLAGDRFRDTQYF. The CDR3 nucleotides are TGTGCCAGCAGCTTGGCCGGGGACAGGTTTAGGGATACGCAGTATTTT. The chain links TRBV5-4 to TRBJ2-3, with TRBD1 identical over 8 bases. CDR1 SGHNT and CDR2 YYREEE come from the germline V gene (reference sequence). The CDR3 length is 16 residues. The ends lost 0 bases at V and 6 bases at J; junction bases unmatched: 9. Full variable domain (missing parts from reference TRBV5-4 and TRBJ2-3): ETGVTQSPTHLIKTRGQQVTLRCSSQSGHNTVSWYQQALGQGPQFIFQYYREEENGRGNFPPRFSGLQFPNYSSELNVNALELDDSALYLCASSLAGDRFRDTQYFGPGTRLTVL.

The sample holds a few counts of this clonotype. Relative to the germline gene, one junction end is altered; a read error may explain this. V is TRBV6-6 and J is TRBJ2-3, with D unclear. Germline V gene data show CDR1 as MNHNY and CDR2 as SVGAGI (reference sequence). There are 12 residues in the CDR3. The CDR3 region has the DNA TGTGCCAACAGTTACATGGCGGATACGCAGTATTTT. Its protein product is CANSYMADTQYF.

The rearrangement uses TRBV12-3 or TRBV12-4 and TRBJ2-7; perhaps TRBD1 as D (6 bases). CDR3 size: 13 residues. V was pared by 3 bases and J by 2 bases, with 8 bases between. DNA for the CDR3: TGTGCCAGCAGTTTGGGGGCGCCCTACGAGCAGTACTTC. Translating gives CASSLGAPYEQYF.